The 22 T cell receptor beta chains below were found in one sample sequenced in a study of blood T cell repertoires in COVID-19. Profiling relied on immunoSEQ multiplex PCR, and the TCRdb table lists in-frame clones only, not all of them. Counted here are fewer than 200,000 clones, 82% occurring once; the ten biggest clones make up 15% to 20%. Sequenced material: PBMCs or T cells enriched from blood (not recorded which). These receptors came from a man in his fifties or sixties who had recovered from COVID-19.

The V call is TRBV7-9, the J call TRBJ1-2, with D perhaps matching TRBD1 (5 bases). Trimming stripped 2 bases from V and 4 bases from J, with 20 bases between. CDR1 SEHNR and CDR2 FQNEAQ come from the germline V gene (reference sequence). The CDR3 consists of 17 residues. The CDR3 is CASSLWGTGDATYGYTF. The CDR3 DNA is TGTGCCAGCAGCTTATGGGGCACGGGAGACGCCACCTATGGCTACACCTTC. The entire variable domain, with the rest obtained from reference TRBV7-9 and TRBJ1-2, is as follows: DTGVSQNPRHKITKRGQNVTFRCDPISEHNRLYWYRQTLGQGPEFLTYFQNEAQLEKSRLLSDRFSAERPKGSFSTLEIQRTEQGDSAMYLCASSLWGTGDATYGYTFGSGTRLTVV.

This chain uses TRBV30 with TRBJ2-7; 12 nucleotides line up with TRBD1. Germline V lookup: CDR1 GTSNPN, CDR2 SVGIG (reference sequence). The trim removed 0 bases at V and 4 bases at J, leaving 16 bases unmatched. The CDR3 contains 19 residues. The CDR3 region is CAWSVVLEYRDRGQYEQYF. The CDR3, as DNA: TGTGCCTGGAGTGTCGTCTTAGAATACCGGGACAGGGGGCAATACGAGCAGTACTTC.

The chain links TRBV19 to TRBJ1-5; tentative D call: TRBD1 (6 bases). Trimming left V 5 bases short and J 6 bases short, with 20 bases between. The CDR3 consists of 16 residues. Germline V gene lookup returns CDR1 LNHDA and CDR2 SQIVND (reference sequence). The CDR3 loop is CASSLARGGGGQPQHF. Here the CDR3 DNA reads TGTGCCAGTAGTCTTGCCAGGGGAGGCGGGGGTCAGCCCCAGCATTTT.

The CDR3: CASSLPPGQGHTGELFF. CDR3 coding DNA: TGTGCCAGCAGCTTACCACCGGGACAGGGACACACCGGGGAGCTGTTTTTT. This sequence joins TRBV12-1 and TRBJ2-2; the D segment call TRBD1 is taken from the table without a DNA check. TRBV12-1 is described as a pseudogene. The CDR3 totals 17 residues.

The chain has TRBV12-3 or TRBV12-4 and TRBJ1-1; D remains unclear. The CDR3 contains 13 residues. V was trimmed by 2 bases and J by 4 bases, leaving 8 bases between them. This CDR3 is CASSLREGTEAFF. The CDR3, as DNA: TGTGCCAGCAGTTTACGGGAGGGCACTGAAGCTTTCTTT.

The sample holds one count of this clone. The germline gene is not matched at one end of the junction; a read error may be the cause. This chain links TRBV19 with TRBJ1-5; no definite D call. The length of the CDR3 is 13 residues. Germline CDR1 and CDR2: LNHDA and SQIVND (reference sequence). The CDR3 coding sequence is TGTGCCAGTAGTATAGATCGGGGTTTAGGCGCGTATTTT. Protein product: CASSIDRGLGAYF.

This clone appeared a few times. The DNA for the CDR3 is TGTGCCAGCAGCTTAGCGATCTCGCTAGCGGGAGATGACGAGCAGTACTTC. Translating it yields CASSLAISLAGDDEQYF. The chain combines TRBV7-2 with TRBJ2-7; 10 bases line up with TRBD2. The CDR3 has 17 residues. The germline gives CDR1 SGHTA, CDR2 FQGNSA. Unmatched junction bases numbered 10, after V lost 0 bases and J lost 5 bases.

The genes are TRBV28 and TRBJ1-5, with unresolved D. The CDR3 spans 12 residues. V was clipped by 8 bases and J by 0 bases, with 5 bases between them. In germline, CDR1 is MDHEN, CDR2 SYDVKM. The CDR3 loop is CASGNSNQPQHF. In DNA form, the CDR3 reads TGTGCCAGCGGCAATAGCAATCAGCCCCAGCATTTT.

The chain carries TRBV24-1 and TRBJ1-2; TRBD1 is a possible D gene (5 bases). Trimming took off 0 bases at V and 8 bases at J, with 9 bases between the two ends. Germline values: CDR1 KGHDR, CDR2 SFDVKD. The CDR3 is made up of 13 amino acids. The CDR3 DNA is TGTGCCACCAGTGATTTGTTCTGGGGCGGCTACACCTTC. Translating gives CATSDLFWGGYTF.

This chain joins TRBV29-1 and TRBJ2-7; D is perhaps TRBD2 (6 bases). The germline V and J ends were trimmed by 4 bases and 7 bases, with 17 bases remaining between them. CDR1 is SQVTM and CDR2 is ANQGSEA in the germline V gene. This CDR3 region has 13 residues. The CDR3 region has the DNA TGCAGCGTTGGGGAGGCCGGGAGCGGAGAGCAGTACTTC. Protein: CSVGEAGSGEQYF.

The V call is TRBV7-9, the J call TRBJ2-5; D remains unclear. V was trimmed by 1 base and J by 5 bases, leaving 5 bases between them. CDR1 and CDR2 from the germline V gene are SEHNR and FQNEAQ (reference sequence). CDR3 size: 12 residues. The CDR3 loop reads CASSLGLETQYF. The DNA of the CDR3 is TGTGCCAGCAGCTTAGGACTGGAGACCCAGTACTTC. The full variable domain, with the rest looked up from reference TRBV7-9 and TRBJ2-5, is DTGVSQNPRHKITKRGQNVTFRCDPISEHNRLYWYRQTLGQGPEFLTYFQNEAQLEKSRLLSDRFSAERPKGSFSTLEIQRTEQGDSAMYLCASSLGLETQYFGPGTRLLVL.

The gene calls are TRBV30 and TRBJ2-7; TRBD1 matches 9 bases. The ends lost 5 bases at V and 7 bases at J; junction bases unmatched: 6. The CDR3 spans 12 residues. CDR1 is GTSNPN, CDR2 SVGIG, per germline (reference sequence). DNA for the CDR3: TGTGCCTGGTCTGGGACAGGGAGGGAGCAGTACTTC. It yields the protein CAWSGTGREQYF.

The V and J genes are TRBV6-5 and TRBJ2-7; the D gene is possibly TRBD1 (6 bases). This CDR3 region has 16 residues. V was pared by 2 bases and J by 2 bases, with 16 bases between. CDR1 is MNHEY, CDR2 SVGAGI, per germline. For the CDR3, the DNA is TGTGCCAGCAGTTACCGACTTTTCGACAGGACCTACGAGCAGTACTTC. This gives the protein CASSYRLFDRTYEQYF.

The chain combines TRBV28 with TRBJ2-7; 8 bases fit TRBD2. The V gene's germline CDR1 is MDHEN and CDR2 SYDVKM. This CDR3 comprises 15 residues. The V gene end was trimmed by 6 bases and the J gene end by 2 bases; junction bases not matched to a gene: 9. The CDR3: CASRPGTSLAYEQYF. Here the CDR3 DNA reads TGTGCCAGCAGACCTGGGACTAGTCTAGCCTACGAGCAGTACTTC.

This clone was recorded a few times. J is TRBJ2-3 and V is TRBV7-2; D is uncertain. Germline CDR1 reads SGHTA; CDR2 reads FQGNSA. The CDR3 runs 14 residues. V shed 6 bases and J shed 10 bases, with 20 bases lying between them. CDR3 DNA: TGTGCCAGCAGTCCCGGTCGGGTGGCCCCGGCGCAGTATTTT. Encoded protein: CASSPGRVAPAQYF. The variable domain in full, completed from reference TRBV7-2 and TRBJ2-3, reads GAGVSQSPSNKVTEKGKDVELRCDPISGHTALYWYRQSLGQGLEFLIYFQGNSAPDKSGLPSDRFSAERTGGSVSTLTIQRTQQEDSAVYLCASSPGRVAPAQYFGPGTRLTVL.

This sequence joins TRBV23-1 and TRBJ1-6, with unresolved D. TRBV23-1 counts as an open reading frame of uncertain function. V lost 2 bases and J 8 bases, leaving 25 bases between the germline ends. The length of the CDR3 is 19 residues. CDR3 in DNA: TGCGCCAGCAGTCAACCCTGCGGGAGGGTTGGGAGGAAGGATTCACCCCTCCACTTT. It specifies CASSQPCGRVGRKDSPLHF.

The chain combines TRBV19 with TRBJ2-7; D possibly corresponds to TRBD2 (5 bases). The CDR3 totals 14 residues. Germline loops: CDR1 LNHDA, CDR2 SQIVND (reference sequence). V dropped 2 bases and J dropped 2 bases, with 10 bases sitting between them. The CDR3 DNA reads TGTGCCAGTAGTATAACCGGGAACGCCTACGAGCAGTACTTC. Its protein product is CASSITGNAYEQYF.

This clone was observed a handful of times. V and J are TRBV4-1 and TRBJ1-6; no reliable D call. Per the germline V gene, CDR1 is MGHRA and CDR2 is YSYEKL. The CDR3 is made up of 14 amino acids. Trimming shortened V by 1 base and J by 5 bases, and 6 bases separated the two germline ends. The CDR3 loop reads CASSQGQNNSPLHF. CDR3 DNA: TGCGCCAGCAGCCAAGGACAAAATAATTCACCCCTCCACTTT.

The chain joins TRBV20-1 to TRBJ1-4; D is possibly TRBD1 (5 bases). Trimming cost V 7 bases and J 7 bases, with 10 bases left between them. Looked up from germline, CDR1 is DFQATT and CDR2 is SNEGSKA (reference sequence). The CDR3 is 11 amino acids. Written as DNA, the CDR3 is TGCAGTGTGGGGGGAGGTGAAAAACTGTTTTTT. Encoded protein: CSVGGGEKLFF.

The rearrangement joins TRBV28 to TRBJ2-3, with TRBD2 matching over 15 bases. Germline V lookup: CDR1 MDHEN, CDR2 SYDVKM. V lost 8 bases to trimming and J lost 3 bases; unmatched junction nucleotides: 12. The CDR3 is 18 residues long. The CDR3 sequence: CASQDWTSGGAGTDTQYF. CDR3 sequence (DNA): TGTGCCAGCCAAGACTGGACTAGCGGGGGGGCCGGTACAGATACGCAGTATTTT.

J is TRBJ2-1 and V is TRBV10-1; D may be TRBD1 (7 bases). Germline CDR1 reads WNHNN; CDR2 reads SYGVQD (reference sequence). The CDR3 totals 17 residues. The CDR3 DNA follows: TGCCTTCATAGCGGAGATAAGGTAGGGGGCCGGCACAATGAGCAGTTCTTC. This translates into CLHSGDKVGGRHNEQFF.

Note on this clone: Other DNA variants within this sample encode the same CDR3. The chain uses TRBV5-1 and TRBJ2-7; weak D call: TRBD1 (5 bases). V was trimmed by 1 base and J by 0 bases, leaving 5 bases between them. The CDR3 runs to 13 residues. The germline gives CDR1 SGHRS, CDR2 YFSETQ. The CDR3 here is CASSLTGSYEQYF. The CDR3 region has the DNA TGCGCCAGCAGCTTGACAGGCTCCTACGAGCAGTACTTC. The variable domain in full, with the rest retrieved from reference TRBV5-1 and TRBJ2-7, is KAGVTQTPRYLIKTRGQQVTLSCSPISGHRSVSWYQQTPGQGLQFLFEYFSETQRNKGNFPGRFSGRQFSNSRSEMNVSTLELGDSALYLCASSLTGSYEQYFGPGTRLTVT.